Each of the 5 T cell receptor beta chains below was sequenced from the same sample in a study of beta chain features in type 1 diabetes. Expressed TCRB transcripts were sequenced, since all the RNA that had been isolated was reverse transcribed. The method was immunoSEQ multiplex PCR; TCRdb's version includes in-frame clones alone and lacks a portion of them. The sample lists some 300,000 clones; 8% were seen once. Sequencing input: central memory CD4+ T cells from blood. All receptors come from a young woman in good health.

The chain recombines TRBV9 with TRBJ2-2; 9 nucleotides agree with TRBD1. The CDR3 length is 16 residues. Germline values: CDR1 SGDLS, CDR2 YYNGEE. The trim removed 3 bases at V and 5 bases at J, leaving 8 bases unmatched. CDR3 in DNA: TGTGCCAGCAGCGCGGGAAGGGACAGGGTAACCGGGGAGCTGTTTTTT. Encoded protein: CASSAGRDRVTGELFF.

Points on this clone: One junction end does not reproduce the germline sequence, and a read error may be involved. The chain links TRBV7-7 to TRBJ2-5, with D perhaps TRBD2 (5 bases). The CDR3 extends over 13 amino acids. The V gene's germline CDR1 is SSHAT and CDR2 FNYEAQ (reference sequence). The CDR3 region is CASSSDLQETQYF. Written as DNA, the CDR3 is TGTGCTAGCAGCTCGGACTTGCAAGAGACCCAGTACTTC.

This clone was seen a few times. The genes are TRBV29-1 and TRBJ2-3; no reliable D call. Trimming pared 6 bases from V and 10 bases from J, leaving 14 bases between. In germline, CDR1 is SQVTM, CDR2 ANQGSEA. CDR3 length: 11 amino acids. Here the CDR3 reads CSVVLRNSQYF. The CDR3 region has the DNA TGCAGCGTCGTGCTACGGAACTCGCAGTATTTT.

This clone was seen a few times. The rearrangement uses TRBV7-2 and TRBJ2-5; TRBD2 agrees at 13 bases. CDR1 and CDR2 from the germline V gene are SGHTA and FQGNSA. The CDR3 contains 15 residues. The V segment lost 5 bases and the J segment 4 bases; nucleotides outside the gene matches: 4. This CDR3 is CASSPWTSGGETQYF. As DNA, the CDR3 is TGTGCCAGCAGCCCTTGGACTAGCGGGGGAGAGACCCAGTACTTC.

In its sample, this clone was seen a few times. This chain connects TRBV6-4 to TRBJ1-1; D is unclear. The germline CDR1 and CDR2 sequences are MRHNA and SNTAGT. The CDR3 has 13 amino acids. The germline V and J ends were trimmed by 4 bases and 2 bases, with 8 bases remaining between them. CDR3 nucleotides: TGTGCCAGCAGTGCGAGCTTTAACACTGAAGCTTTCTTT. Protein product: CASSASFNTEAFF.